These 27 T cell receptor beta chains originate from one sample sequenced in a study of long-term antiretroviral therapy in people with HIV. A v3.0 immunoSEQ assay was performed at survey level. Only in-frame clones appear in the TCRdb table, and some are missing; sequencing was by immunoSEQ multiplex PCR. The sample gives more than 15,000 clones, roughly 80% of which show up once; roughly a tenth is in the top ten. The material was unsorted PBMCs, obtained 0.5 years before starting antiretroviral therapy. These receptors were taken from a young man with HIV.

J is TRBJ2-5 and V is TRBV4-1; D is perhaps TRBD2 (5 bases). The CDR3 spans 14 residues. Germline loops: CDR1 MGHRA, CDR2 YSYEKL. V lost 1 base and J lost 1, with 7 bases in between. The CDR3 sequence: CASSQAGFQETQYF. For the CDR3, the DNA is TGCGCCAGCAGCCAAGCGGGGTTCCAAGAGACCCAGTACTTC.

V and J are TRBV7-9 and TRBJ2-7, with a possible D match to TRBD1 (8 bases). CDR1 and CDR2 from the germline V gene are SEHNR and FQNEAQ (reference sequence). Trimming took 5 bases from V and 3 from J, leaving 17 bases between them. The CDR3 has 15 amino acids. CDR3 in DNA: TGTGCCAGCAGCCATGAACAGGGGGGGGTCTACGAGCAGTACTTC. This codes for CASSHEQGGVYEQYF.

The CDR3 loop reads CATRAIRGDNQPQHF. In nucleotides, the CDR3 is TGCGCCACCCGAGCGATCAGGGGGGACAATCAGCCCCAGCATTTT. This chain links TRBV5-1 with TRBJ1-5; 7 bases map to TRBD1. Germline assignment: CDR1 SGHRS and CDR2 YFSETQ. This CDR3 contains 15 residues. J lost 3 bases, V lost 9 bases, and 12 bases had no gene match.

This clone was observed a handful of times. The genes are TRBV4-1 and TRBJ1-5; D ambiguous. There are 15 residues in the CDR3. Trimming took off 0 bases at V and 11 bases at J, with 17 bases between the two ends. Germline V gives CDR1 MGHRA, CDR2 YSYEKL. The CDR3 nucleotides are TGCGCCAGCAGCCAAGATCTTTCACCTCTGGGGTCCCAGCATTTT. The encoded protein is CASSQDLSPLGSQHF.

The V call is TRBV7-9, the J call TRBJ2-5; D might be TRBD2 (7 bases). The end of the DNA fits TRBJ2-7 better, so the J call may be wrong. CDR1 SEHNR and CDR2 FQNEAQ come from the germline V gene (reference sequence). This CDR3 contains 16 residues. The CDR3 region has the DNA TGTGCCAGCAGCTTAGATCGGGGGGCTTTTTCCTACGAGCAGTACTTC. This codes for CASSLDRGAFSYEQYF.

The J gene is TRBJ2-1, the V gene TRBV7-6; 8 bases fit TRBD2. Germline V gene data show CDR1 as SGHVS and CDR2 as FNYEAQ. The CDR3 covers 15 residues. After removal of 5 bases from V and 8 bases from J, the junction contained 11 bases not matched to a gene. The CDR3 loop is CASSAGLVSWDEQFF. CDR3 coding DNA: TGTGCCAGCAGCGCGGGACTAGTAAGCTGGGATGAGCAGTTCTTC.

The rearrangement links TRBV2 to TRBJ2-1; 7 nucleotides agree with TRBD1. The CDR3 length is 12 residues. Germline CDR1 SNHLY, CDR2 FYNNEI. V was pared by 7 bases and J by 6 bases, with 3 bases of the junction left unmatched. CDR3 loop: CASTDRTNEQFF. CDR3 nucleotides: TGTGCCAGCACGGACAGGACCAATGAGCAGTTCTTC.

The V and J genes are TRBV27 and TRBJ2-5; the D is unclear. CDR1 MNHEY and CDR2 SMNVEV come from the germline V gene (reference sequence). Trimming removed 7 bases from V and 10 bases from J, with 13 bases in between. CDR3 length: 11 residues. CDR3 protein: CASTQGWIQYF. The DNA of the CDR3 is TGTGCCAGCACCCAAGGGTGGATCCAGTACTTC.

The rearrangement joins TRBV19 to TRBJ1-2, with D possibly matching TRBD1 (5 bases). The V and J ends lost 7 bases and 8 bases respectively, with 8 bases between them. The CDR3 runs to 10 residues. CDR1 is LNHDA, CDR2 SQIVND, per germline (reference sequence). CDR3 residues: CASKGDGYTF. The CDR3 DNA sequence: TGTGCCAGTAAAGGGGACGGCTACACCTTC.

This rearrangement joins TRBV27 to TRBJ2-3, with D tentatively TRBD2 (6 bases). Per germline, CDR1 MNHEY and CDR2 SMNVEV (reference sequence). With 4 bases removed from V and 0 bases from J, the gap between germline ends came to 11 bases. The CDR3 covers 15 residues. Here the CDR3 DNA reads TGTGCCAGCAGTTCCTCGGGACTCAGCACAGATACGCAGTATTTT. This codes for CASSSSGLSTDTQYF.

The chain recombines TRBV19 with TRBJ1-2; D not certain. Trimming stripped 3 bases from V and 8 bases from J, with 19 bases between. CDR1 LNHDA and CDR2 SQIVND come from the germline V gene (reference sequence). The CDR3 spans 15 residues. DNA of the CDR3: TGTGCCAGTAGTATTGCCGGACCCACAAAACGGGGCTACACCTTC. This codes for CASSIAGPTKRGYTF.

The CDR3 is CASTRGGTEAFF. The CDR3, as DNA: TGTGCCAGTACTAGGGGAGGAACTGAAGCTTTCTTT. This chain connects TRBV19 to TRBJ1-1, with D maybe TRBD1 (5 bases). V lost 7 bases to trimming and J lost 5 bases, with 11 bases between them. The CDR3 runs to 12 residues. Germline V lookup: CDR1 LNHDA, CDR2 SQIVND (reference sequence).

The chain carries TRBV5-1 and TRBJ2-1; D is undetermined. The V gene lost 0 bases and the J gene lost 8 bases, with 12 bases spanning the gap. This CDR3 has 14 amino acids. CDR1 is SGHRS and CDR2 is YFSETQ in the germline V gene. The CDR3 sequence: CASSLARTLDEQFF. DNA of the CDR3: TGCGCCAGCAGCTTGGCCCGCACATTGGATGAGCAGTTCTTC.

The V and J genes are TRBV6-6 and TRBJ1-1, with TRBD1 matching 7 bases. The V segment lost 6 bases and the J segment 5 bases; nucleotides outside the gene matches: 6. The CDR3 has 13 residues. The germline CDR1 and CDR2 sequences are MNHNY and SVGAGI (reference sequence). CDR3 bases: TGTGCCAGCAGAAGACAGGGAGGGACTGAAGCTTTCTTT. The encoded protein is CASRRQGGTEAFF.

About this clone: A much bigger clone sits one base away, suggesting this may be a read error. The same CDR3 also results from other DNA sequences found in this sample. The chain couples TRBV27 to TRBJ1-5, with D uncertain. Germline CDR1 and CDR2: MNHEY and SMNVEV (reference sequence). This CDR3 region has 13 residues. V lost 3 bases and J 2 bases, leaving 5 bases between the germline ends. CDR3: CASSLVGNQPQHF. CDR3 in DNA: TGTGCCAGCAGTTTGGTGGGCAATCAGCCCCAGCATTTT.

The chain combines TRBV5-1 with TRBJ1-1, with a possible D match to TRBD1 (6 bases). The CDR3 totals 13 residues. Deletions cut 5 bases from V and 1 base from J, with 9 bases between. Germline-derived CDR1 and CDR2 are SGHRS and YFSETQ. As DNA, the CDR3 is TGCGCCAGCAGGACGACAGGGAACACTGAAGCTTTCTTT. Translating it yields CASRTTGNTEAFF.

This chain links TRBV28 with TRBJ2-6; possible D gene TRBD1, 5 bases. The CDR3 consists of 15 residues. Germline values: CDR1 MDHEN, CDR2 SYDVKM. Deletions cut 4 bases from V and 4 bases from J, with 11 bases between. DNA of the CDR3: TGTGCCAGCAGTTCCCCAGGGTCCGGGGCCAACGTCCTGACTTTC. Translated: CASSSPGSGANVLTF.

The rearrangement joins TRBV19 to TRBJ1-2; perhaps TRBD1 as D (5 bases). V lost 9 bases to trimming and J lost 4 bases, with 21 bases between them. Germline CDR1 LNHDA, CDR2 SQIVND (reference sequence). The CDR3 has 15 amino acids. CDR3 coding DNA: TGTGCCAGCCTTAAGGACAATGCCCTTGGCTATGGCTACACCTTC. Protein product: CASLKDNALGYGYTF.

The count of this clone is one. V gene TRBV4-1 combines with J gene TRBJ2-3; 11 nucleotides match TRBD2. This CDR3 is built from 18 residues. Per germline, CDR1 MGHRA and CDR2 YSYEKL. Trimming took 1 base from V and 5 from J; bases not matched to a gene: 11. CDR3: CASSQGPSTSGTGDTQYF. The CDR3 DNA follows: TGCGCCAGCAGCCAAGGCCCCTCGACTAGCGGGACGGGAGATACGCAGTATTTT.

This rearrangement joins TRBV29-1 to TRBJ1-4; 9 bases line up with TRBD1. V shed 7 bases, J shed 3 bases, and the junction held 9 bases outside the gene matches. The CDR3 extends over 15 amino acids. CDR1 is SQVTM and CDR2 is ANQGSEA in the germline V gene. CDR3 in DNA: TGCAGCGCCACTAACAGGGGGCTGGCTAATGAAAAACTGTTTTTT. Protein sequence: CSATNRGLANEKLFF.

CDR3 sequence reads: CASSGTDKTYNEQFF. The CDR3 DNA is TGTGCCAGCAGCGGCACGGACAAGACCTACAATGAGCAGTTCTTC. The rearrangement links TRBV2 to TRBJ2-1; D might be TRBD1 (5 bases). Trimming cost V 6 bases and J 2 bases, with 14 bases left between them. This CDR3 is 15 amino acids long. Germline lookup yields CDR1 SNHLY and CDR2 FYNNEI.

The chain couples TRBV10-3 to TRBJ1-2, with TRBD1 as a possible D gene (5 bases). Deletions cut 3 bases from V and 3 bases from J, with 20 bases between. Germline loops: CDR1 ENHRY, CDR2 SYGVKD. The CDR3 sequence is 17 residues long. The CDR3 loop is CAISDGGGNRVYYGYTF. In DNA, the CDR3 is TGTGCCATCAGTGATGGGGGGGGAAATCGTGTTTACTATGGCTACACCTTC.

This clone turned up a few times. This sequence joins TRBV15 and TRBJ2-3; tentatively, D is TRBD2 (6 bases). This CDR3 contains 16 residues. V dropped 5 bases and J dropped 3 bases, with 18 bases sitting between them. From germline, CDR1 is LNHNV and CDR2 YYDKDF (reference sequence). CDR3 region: CATSEAASAATDTQYF. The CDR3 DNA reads TGTGCCACCAGCGAGGCGGCTAGCGCTGCGACAGATACGCAGTATTTT.

This CDR3 reads CASSPALPVNTEAFF. The CDR3 nucleotides read TGTGCCAGCAGCCCGGCACTCCCGGTGAACACTGAAGCTTTCTTT. V and J are TRBV28 and TRBJ1-1; no clear D gene. CDR1 and CDR2 (germline): MDHEN, SYDVKM. V was cut by 6 bases and J by 0 bases, with 14 bases left in between. The CDR3 has 15 amino acids.

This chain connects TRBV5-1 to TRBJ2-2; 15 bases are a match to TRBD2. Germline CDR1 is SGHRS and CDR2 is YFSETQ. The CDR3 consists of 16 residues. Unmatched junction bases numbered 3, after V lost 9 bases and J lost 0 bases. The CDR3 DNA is TGCGCCACCGGGACTAGCGGGGGGTCGAACACCGGGGAGCTGTTTTTT. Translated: CATGTSGGSNTGELFF.

CDR3 in amino acids: CASSQGDGPSTDTQYF. Here the CDR3 DNA reads TGCGCCAGCAGCCAAGGCGACGGGCCTAGCACAGATACGCAGTATTTT. The rearrangement uses TRBV4-1 and TRBJ2-3; D uncertain. The CDR3 is 16 residues long. The V gene lost 1 base and the J gene lost 0 bases, with 11 bases spanning the gap. Germline lookup yields CDR1 MGHRA and CDR2 YSYEKL.

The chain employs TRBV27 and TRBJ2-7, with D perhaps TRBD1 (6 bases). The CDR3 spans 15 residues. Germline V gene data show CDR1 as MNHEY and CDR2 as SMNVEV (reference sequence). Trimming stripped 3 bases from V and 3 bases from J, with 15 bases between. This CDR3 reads CASSFHRVSHYEQYF. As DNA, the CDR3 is TGTGCCAGCAGTTTTCACAGGGTATCGCACTACGAGCAGTACTTC.